These T cell receptor beta chains were read from a single sample in a study of cytomegalovirus exposure and HLA in healthy donors. Data came from immunoSEQ multiplex PCR; TCRdb stores just in-frame clones and leaves some out. The profile shows about 120,000 clones, around 81% of them singletons. The sample consisted of PBMCs. These receptors all stem from a woman between 25 and 40 years old in good health and CMV-seronegative. CDR3s include the opening cysteine and the closing phenylalanine or tryptophan. D genes are given only for firm matches. Rows give clone size only sometimes, using once, few, many, or a class for an expanded clone.

J gene: TRBJ2-2
D gene: -
V gene: TRBV6-5
clone size: -
CDR3 protein: CASSDLRGGGELFF
CDR3 DNA: TGTGCCAGCAGTGACCTACGAGGGGGCGGGGAGCTGTTTTTT

J gene: TRBJ2-4
D gene: -
V gene: TRBV2
clone size: -
CDR3 protein: CASSENRDGKNIQYF
CDR3 DNA: TGTGCCAGCAGTGAGAACAGGGATGGCAAAAACATTCAGTACTTC

J gene: TRBJ2-3
D gene: TRBD2
V gene: TRBV9
clone size: once
CDR3 protein: CASSTPVLLAGDTDTQYF
CDR3 DNA: TGTGCCAGCAGCACACCAGTACTACTAGCGGGAGACACAGATACGCAGTATTTT

J gene: TRBJ2-1
D gene: TRBD2
V gene: TRBV7-8
clone size: -
CDR3 protein: CASSSTSGSRDEQFF
CDR3 DNA: TGTGCCAGCAGCTCGACTAGCGGGAGTAGGGATGAGCAGTTCTTC

J gene: TRBJ2-5
D gene: -
V gene: TRBV15
clone size: -
CDR3 protein: CATSRDQKTQYF
CDR3 DNA: TGTGCCACCAGCAGAGATCAGAAGACCCAGTACTTC

J gene: TRBJ2-1
D gene: TRBD2
V gene: TRBV2
clone size: -
CDR3 protein: CASSNGGTSLNEQFF
CDR3 DNA: TGTGCCAGCAGTAATGGCGGGACTAGTCTCAATGAGCAGTTCTTC

J gene: TRBJ2-5
D gene: TRBD2
V gene: TRBV27
clone size: -
CDR3 protein: CASSLAGARETQYF
CDR3 DNA: TGTGCCAGCAGTCTAGCGGGAGCTCGAGAGACCCAGTACTTC

J gene: TRBJ2-1
D gene: TRBD2
V gene: TRBV5-1
clone size: -
CDR3 protein: CASSLTSGSPNEQFF
CDR3 DNA: TGCGCCAGCAGCCTCACTAGCGGGAGCCCCAATGAGCAGTTCTTC

J gene: TRBJ2-5
D gene: -
V gene: TRBV4-1
clone size: -
CDR3 protein: CASSQDRLVGETQYF
CDR3 DNA: TGCGCCAGCAGCCAAGATCGACTAGTTGGAGAGACCCAGTACTTC

J gene: TRBJ2-3
D gene: -
V gene: TRBV10-1
clone size: -
CDR3 protein: CASSELPSSTDTQYF
CDR3 DNA: TGCGCCAGCAGTGAACTACCCTCCAGCACAGATACGCAGTATTTT

J gene: TRBJ1-5
D gene: -
V gene: TRBV28
clone size: -
CDR3 protein: CASSTDSPNQPQHF
CDR3 DNA: TGTGCCAGCAGTACAGACAGTCCGAATCAGCCCCAGCATTTT

J gene: TRBJ1-5
D gene: TRBD1
V gene: TRBV28
clone size: -
CDR3 protein: CASSPSGQASLYSNQPQHF
CDR3 DNA: TGTGCCAGCAGTCCTTCCGGACAGGCCTCTCTTTATAGCAATCAGCCCCAGCATTTT

J gene: TRBJ1-5
D gene: TRBD1
V gene: TRBV13
clone size: few
CDR3 protein: CASSFGGGAWNQPQHF
CDR3 DNA: TGTGCCAGCAGCTTCGGAGGGGGCGCCTGGAATCAGCCCCAGCATTTT

J gene: TRBJ1-5
D gene: -
V gene: TRBV28
clone size: -
CDR3 protein: CASSLDIDSNQPQHF
CDR3 DNA: TGTGCCAGCAGTTTAGACATAGATAGCAATCAGCCCCAGCATTTT

J gene: TRBJ2-7
D gene: TRBD1
V gene: TRBV7-2
clone size: -
CDR3 protein: CASSLGQGAGEQYF
CDR3 DNA: TGTGCCAGCAGCTTAGGACAGGGGGCGGGCGAGCAGTACTTC

J gene: TRBJ2-2
D gene: TRBD1
V gene: TRBV4-3
clone size: -
CDR3 protein: CASSQDADRVATGELFF
CDR3 DNA: TGCGCCAGCAGCCAAGACGCGGACAGGGTAGCCACCGGGGAGCTGTTTTTT

J gene: TRBJ2-5
D gene: TRBD2
V gene: TRBV6-1
clone size: -
CDR3 protein: CASSLWGGQETQYF
CDR3 DNA: TGTGCCAGCAGTCTCTGGGGGGGTCAAGAGACCCAGTACTTC

J gene: TRBJ2-1
D gene: TRBD2
V gene: TRBV28
clone size: -
CDR3 protein: CASSRGLAGMYNEQFF
CDR3 DNA: TGTGCCAGCAGCCGGGGACTAGCGGGAATGTACAATGAGCAGTTCTTC

J gene: TRBJ2-7
D gene: TRBD2
V gene: TRBV2
clone size: -
CDR3 protein: CASSGLAGVVEQYF
CDR3 DNA: TGTGCCAGCAGTGGACTAGCGGGAGTGGTCGAGCAGTACTTC

J gene: TRBJ2-1
D gene: TRBD2
V gene: TRBV9
clone size: -
CDR3 protein: CASSVRLAGGSEQFF
CDR3 DNA: TGTGCCAGCAGCGTCCGACTAGCGGGAGGGAGTGAGCAGTTCTTC

J gene: TRBJ2-7
D gene: TRBD1
V gene: TRBV5-1
clone size: -
CDR3 protein: CASSSGTGGNYEQYF
CDR3 DNA: TGCGCCAGCAGCTCCGGGACAGGGGGCAACTACGAGCAGTACTTC

J gene: TRBJ2-1
D gene: TRBD2
V gene: TRBV28
clone size: -
CDR3 protein: CASKYAGTSGRAEQFF
CDR3 DNA: TGTGCCAGCAAATACGCCGGGACTAGCGGGAGGGCCGAGCAGTTCTTC

J gene: TRBJ1-1
D gene: TRBD1
V gene: TRBV28
clone size: -
CDR3 protein: CATWDSMNTEAFF
CDR3 DNA: TGTGCCACCTGGGACAGTATGAACACTGAAGCTTTCTTT

J gene: TRBJ2-4
D gene: -
V gene: TRBV28
clone size: -
CDR3 protein: CASSLGRVVTKNIQYF
CDR3 DNA: TGTGCCAGCAGTTTAGGCAGGGTAGTAACCAAAAACATTCAGTACTTC

J gene: TRBJ2-7
D gene: TRBD1
V gene: TRBV5-1
clone size: -
CDR3 protein: CASGPGQGYEQYF
CDR3 DNA: TGCGCCAGCGGCCCGGGACAGGGGTACGAGCAGTACTTC

J gene: TRBJ2-3
D gene: TRBD2
V gene: TRBV6-4
clone size: -
CDR3 protein: CASSVLAGGEDTQYF
CDR3 DNA: TGTGCCAGCAGTGTTTTAGCGGGAGGAGAAGATACGCAGTATTTT

J gene: TRBJ1-5
D gene: -
V gene: TRBV7-9
clone size: -
CDR3 protein: CSSSLTAGLGDQPQHF
CDR3 DNA: TGTTCCAGCAGCTTAACCGCAGGGCTTGGAGATCAGCCCCAGCATTTT

J gene: TRBJ2-2
D gene: -
V gene: TRBV19
clone size: -
CDR3 protein: CASSMRDTGELFF
CDR3 DNA: TGTGCCAGTAGTATGAGAGACACCGGGGAGCTGTTTTTT

J gene: TRBJ1-6
D gene: -
V gene: TRBV19
clone size: -
CDR3 protein: CASSIGSNNSPLHF
CDR3 DNA: TGTGCCAGTAGTATTGGGAGTAATAATTCACCCCTCCACTTT

J gene: TRBJ2-1
D gene: TRBD1
V gene: TRBV27
clone size: -
CDR3 protein: CASSRKDRLNEQFF
CDR3 DNA: TGTGCCAGCAGCCGAAAGGACAGGCTTAATGAGCAGTTCTTC

J gene: TRBJ2-7
D gene: -
V gene: TRBV30
clone size: once
CDR3 protein: CAWTLPGARMEYEQYF
CDR3 DNA: TGTGCCTGGACCCTTCCAGGGGCTCGGATGGAATACGAGCAGTACTTC

J gene: TRBJ1-1
D gene: -
V gene: TRBV7-7
clone size: -
CDR3 protein: CAIPRWALEAFF
CDR3 DNA: TGTGCCATTCCCAGATGGGCCCTTGAAGCTTTCTTT

J gene: TRBJ2-3
D gene: -
V gene: TRBV30
clone size: -
CDR3 protein: CAWSVGSRNTDTQYF
CDR3 DNA: TGTGCCTGGAGCGTGGGTAGCAGAAACACAGATACGCAGTATTTT

J gene: TRBJ2-1
D gene: -
V gene: TRBV28
clone size: -
CDR3 protein: CASSDTLSRQFF
CDR3 DNA: TGTGCCAGCAGTGACACCCTTTCGAGGCAGTTCTTC

J gene: TRBJ1-1
D gene: -
V gene: TRBV10-3
clone size: -
CDR3 protein: CAISEQTGVLNTEAFF
CDR3 DNA: TGTGCCATCAGTGAGCAGACAGGCGTTTTGAACACTGAAGCTTTCTTT

J gene: TRBJ2-2
D gene: -
V gene: TRBV27
clone size: -
CDR3 protein: CASSFELDAGELFF
CDR3 DNA: TGTGCCAGCAGTTTCGAGCTAGACGCCGGGGAGCTGTTTTTT

J gene: TRBJ2-3
D gene: -
V gene: TRBV30
clone size: -
CDR3 protein: CAWSGVPRTDTQYF
CDR3 DNA: TGTGCCTGGAGTGGGGTCCCTAGAACAGATACGCAGTATTTT

J gene: TRBJ2-1
D gene: TRBD2
V gene: TRBV28
clone size: -
CDR3 protein: CASSTIAGTSGRNEQFF
CDR3 DNA: TGTGCCAGCAGTACTATAGCCGGGACTAGCGGGAGGAATGAGCAGTTCTTC

J gene: TRBJ1-2
D gene: TRBD1
V gene: TRBV6-5
clone size: -
CDR3 protein: CASRQGPDYGYTF
CDR3 DNA: TGTGCCAGCAGACAGGGGCCTGACTATGGCTACACCTTC

J gene: TRBJ2-3
D gene: -
V gene: TRBV14
clone size: once
CDR3 protein: CASSQPGVDTQYF
CDR3 DNA: TGTGCCAGCAGCCAGCCAGGGGTAGATACGCAGTATTTT

J gene: TRBJ2-1
D gene: -
V gene: TRBV6-5
clone size: -
CDR3 protein: CASRQTSLPTNEQFF
CDR3 DNA: TGTGCCAGCAGGCAGACTAGTCTCCCTACGAATGAGCAGTTCTTC

J gene: TRBJ2-7
D gene: -
V gene: TRBV27
clone size: -
CDR3 protein: CASSFSGGPYEQYF
CDR3 DNA: TGTGCCAGCAGTTTCTCCGGGGGTCCCTACGAGCAGTACTTC

J gene: TRBJ1-5
D gene: -
V gene: TRBV18
clone size: few
CDR3 protein: CASSPRGAIGNQPQHF
CDR3 DNA: TGTGCCAGCTCACCCCGGGGGGCTATCGGCAATCAGCCCCAGCATTTT

J gene: TRBJ2-1
D gene: -
V gene: TRBV6-1
clone size: -
CDR3 protein: CASTSTLGGGREQFF
CDR3 DNA: TGTGCCAGCACCTCTACCTTGGGGGGGGGCAGGGAGCAGTTCTTC